The 21 T cell receptor beta chains in this list originate from one sample, sequenced in a study of blood T cells in healthy people across ages. Together with a sample-barcoded 5' primer, a J-beta primer mix was included in a second PCR lasting roughly 7 to 11 cycles. TCRdb recomputed calls from the 5' RACE reads with MiXCR, one row per CDR3 protein. Among over 1,500,000 distinct CDR3 sequences listed, 40% to 55% were seen once. What was sequenced was blood. The receptors were gathered from a woman between 35 and 50 years old in good health.

The chain joins TRBV5-4 to TRBJ1-2, with TRBD1 identical over 7 bases. V shed 4 bases, J shed 8 bases, and the junction held 11 bases outside the gene matches. The CDR3 is made up of 14 amino acids. The germline V gene has CDR1 SGHNT and CDR2 YYREEE (reference sequence). The CDR3 spells CASSGRDSIGGYTF. The DNA for the CDR3 is TGTGCCAGCAGCGGGCGGGACAGTATTGGGGGCTACACCTTC.

The chain uses TRBV6-1 and TRBJ2-2, with D tentatively TRBD1 (5 bases). CDR3 size: 16 residues. From germline, CDR1 is MNHNS and CDR2 SASEGT. V gave up 4 bases and J gave up 4 bases, with 16 bases separating them. This chain's CDR3 is CASSAPRGRFTGELFF. CDR3 nucleotide sequence: TGTGCCAGCAGTGCCCCTAGGGGTCGCTTCACCGGGGAGCTGTTTTTT.

The genes are TRBV6-6 and TRBJ2-7; TRBD1 aligns across 7 bases. The junction had 4 bases not matched to a gene; V was cut back by 10 bases and J by 1 base. Germline-derived CDR1 and CDR2 are MNHNY and SVGAGI (reference sequence). The CDR3 extends over 12 amino acids. The CDR3 sequence is CATGQESYEQYF. The CDR3 DNA reads TGTGCCACCGGACAGGAATCCTACGAGCAGTACTTC.

The chain has TRBV20-1 and TRBJ2-5; TRBD1 aligns across 9 bases. The V and J ends lost 0 bases and 3 bases, in that order; junction bases with no gene match: 8. The CDR3 covers 16 residues. In germline, CDR1 is DFQATT, CDR2 SNEGSKA (reference sequence). The CDR3 bases are TGCAGTGCTAGAGATCCGTCGCGGACAGGGGAAGAGACCCAGTACTTC. It encodes CSARDPSRTGEETQYF.

This clonotype was counted a few times. Sequence at one end of the junction differs from germline and may be a read error. The chain is built from TRBV29-1 and TRBJ2-4, with 9 bases lining up with TRBD1. The CDR3 totals 15 residues. The germline CDR1 and CDR2 sequences are SQVTM and ANQGSEA. This chain's CDR3 is CGVVGDREAKNIQYF. The CDR3 coding sequence is TGCGGCGTTGTTGGGGACAGGGAGGCCAAAAACATTCAGTACTTC.

The sample holds a few counts of this clonotype. This rearrangement joins TRBV5-1 to TRBJ2-1, with TRBD2 as a possible D gene (5 bases). CDR3 length: 15 amino acids. With 0 bases removed from V and 3 bases from J, the gap between germline ends came to 10 bases. Looked up from germline, CDR1 is SGHRS and CDR2 is YFSETQ. Written as DNA, the CDR3 is TGCGCCAGCAGCTTGGAACGAACTAGCTACAATGAGCAGTTCTTC. Amino acid sequence: CASSLERTSYNEQFF.

The table lists this clonotype with a count of one. This chain joins TRBV20-1 and TRBJ1-4; D ambiguous. The CDR3 spans 14 residues. Germline V gene lookup returns CDR1 DFQATT and CDR2 SNEGSKA (reference sequence). V lost 3 bases and J lost 0, with 8 bases in between. CDR3 nucleotide sequence: TGCAGTGCTAGGGGCCCCGCAACTAATGAAAAACTGTTTTTT. This sequence encodes CSARGPATNEKLFF.

This CDR3 reads CASGSRTGGYQETQYF. The CDR3 DNA reads as TGTGCTAGTGGTTCCCGGACAGGGGGCTATCAAGAGACCCAGTACTTC. The chain couples TRBV12-5 to TRBJ2-5, with 11 bases matching TRBD1. CDR1 is LGHNT, CDR2 FRNRAP, per germline. Trimming at V came to 4 bases and at J to 2 bases, leaving 6 bases not matched to a gene. This CDR3 has 16 amino acids.

This clonotype occurred once. CDR3 sequence reads: CASSSPTGDAYNEQFF. The CDR3 bases are TGTGCCAGCAGCTCCCCGACAGGGGATGCCTACAATGAGCAGTTCTTC. This chain links TRBV7-9 with TRBJ2-1; 8 nucleotides match TRBD1. With 4 bases clipped from V and 2 bases from J, the junction kept 7 bases outside the gene matches. Germline-derived CDR1 and CDR2 are SEHNR and FQNEAQ (reference sequence). The CDR3 is 16 amino acids.

This clonotype came up a few times. This chain links TRBV5-1 with TRBJ2-5; 9 bases are shared with TRBD2. This CDR3 has 17 residues. J gave up 0 bases and V 0 bases, and 6 bases lay outside the gene matches. Germline lookup yields CDR1 SGHRS and CDR2 YFSETQ. DNA for the CDR3: TGCGCCAGCAGCTTGGAGCGGGGGGTTAATAACCAAGAGACCCAGTACTTC. Translated: CASSLERGVNNQETQYF. The full variable domain, in which reference TRBV5-1 and TRBJ2-5 provide the parts outside the CDR3, is KAGVTQTPRYLIKTRGQQVTLSCSPISGHRSVSWYQQTPGQGLQFLFEYFSETQRNKGNFPGRFSGRQFSNSRSEMNVSTLELGDSALYLCASSLERGVNNQETQYFGPGTRLLVL.

The V and J genes are TRBV25-1 and TRBJ2-1; unclear D gene. CDR1 MGHDK and CDR2 SYGVNS come from the germline V gene. The CDR3 is 13 residues long. V was clipped by 4 bases and J by 7 bases, with 11 bases between them. CDR3: CASSGPGRNEQFF. The CDR3 DNA reads as TGTGCCAGCAGTGGACCGGGTAGAAATGAGCAGTTCTTC.

This chain connects TRBV2 to TRBJ1-5; D gene ambiguous. V was clipped by 5 bases and J by 9 bases, with 11 bases between them. This CDR3 has 12 residues. The germline V gene encodes CDR1 SNHLY and CDR2 FYNNEI. The CDR3 sequence is CASSPLIRPQHF. DNA of the CDR3: TGTGCCAGCAGTCCCCTTATTCGGCCCCAGCATTTT. Filled out from reference TRBV2 and TRBJ1-5, the complete variable domain reads EPEVTQTPSHQVTQMGQEVILRCVPISNHLYFYWYRQILGQKVEFLVSFYNNEISEKSEIFDDQFSVERPDGSNFTLKIRSTKLEDSAMYFCASSPLIRPQHFGDGTRLSIL.

The chain recombines TRBV27 with TRBJ2-7; TRBD2 might be the D (5 bases). Germline lookup yields CDR1 MNHEY and CDR2 SMNVEV (reference sequence). The CDR3 contains 19 residues. The V end lost 3 bases, the J end lost 2 bases, and 26 bases lay between the germline ends. CDR3 bases: TGTGCCAGCAGTTTCCGACCTTCTCCAATGCGGGTCGGGGCCTACGAGCAGTACTTC. This gives the protein CASSFRPSPMRVGAYEQYF.

This clonotype was observed at least ten times. Relative to the germline gene, one junction end is altered; a read error may explain this. The V call is TRBV7-2, the J call TRBJ2-7; D is unresolved. The CDR3 sequence is 13 residues long. From germline, CDR1 is SGHTA and CDR2 FQGNSA. The CDR3 is CASSLVDSYEQYF. CDR3 nucleotide sequence: TGCGCCAGCAGCTTGGTTGACTCCTACGAGCAGTACTTC.

This clonotype was detected a few times. The V and J genes are TRBV27 and TRBJ2-5; D not certain. V lost 5 bases and J 2 bases, leaving 21 bases between the germline ends. This CDR3 region has 17 residues. CDR1 and CDR2 from the germline V gene are MNHEY and SMNVEV (reference sequence). CDR3 sequence reads: CASSPDFDTLGQETQYF. DNA for the CDR3: TGTGCCAGCAGTCCCGATTTCGACACCCTCGGGCAAGAGACCCAGTACTTC.

This clonotype has a single count. This chain joins TRBV6-5 and TRBJ2-3; the D gene is possibly TRBD2 (5 bases). The CDR3 has 14 amino acids. Trimming removed 1 base from V and 3 bases from J, with 8 bases in between. Germline CDR1 is MNHEY and CDR2 is SVGAGI. The CDR3 loop is CASSYYRGTDTQYF. The CDR3 DNA reads TGTGCCAGCAGTTACTACCGCGGGACAGATACGCAGTATTTT.

This chain uses TRBV14 with TRBJ1-2; D may be TRBD1 (6 bases). The V and J ends lost 0 bases and 2 bases respectively, with 16 bases between them. CDR1 and CDR2 from the germline V gene are SGHDN and FVKESK. The CDR3 consists of 17 residues. The CDR3 reads CASSQEWGAGTNYGYTF. The CDR3 bases are TGTGCCAGCAGCCAAGAGTGGGGGGCCGGGACGAACTATGGCTACACCTTC.

The chain has TRBV2 and TRBJ1-5; no firm D call. This CDR3 comprises 15 residues. V gave up 6 bases and J gave up 0 bases, with 12 bases separating them. Germline loops: CDR1 SNHLY, CDR2 FYNNEI. The CDR3 nucleotides are TGTGCCAGCAGGTCGGGAGTGAATAGCAATCAGCCCCAGCATTTT. Amino acids: CASRSGVNSNQPQHF.

A word on this clonotype: Sequence at one end of the junction differs from germline and may be a read error. The chain uses TRBV7-9 and TRBJ2-4, with D perhaps given as TRBD1 or TRBD2 (6 bases each). The germline V gene encodes CDR1 SEHNR and CDR2 FQNEAQ (reference sequence). The CDR3 runs 17 residues. The CDR3 protein is CASSVAHAGEAKNIQYF. CDR3 bases: TGTGCCAGCAGCGTAGCGCATGCAGGGGAGGCCAAAAACATTCAGTACTTT.

V is TRBV5-1 and J is TRBJ1-6; D not certain. There are 13 residues in the CDR3. The V gene's germline CDR1 is SGHRS and CDR2 YFSETQ. Trimming shortened V by 2 bases and J by 7 bases, and 7 bases separated the two germline ends. In DNA form, the CDR3 reads TGCGCCAGCAGCTTCGGCGCGAATTCACCCCTCCACTTT. As protein: CASSFGANSPLHF.

This clonotype was observed once. V usage is TRBV7-9 and J usage is TRBJ2-1; 8 bases are shared with TRBD2. Looked up from germline, CDR1 is SEHNR and CDR2 is FQNEAQ (reference sequence). The V and J ends lost 2 bases and 7 bases, in that order; junction bases with no gene match: 13. This CDR3 has 17 amino acids. CDR3 residues: CASSLSPESGGWNEQFF. CDR3 DNA sequence: TGTGCCAGCAGCTTATCCCCCGAGAGCGGGGGTTGGAATGAGCAGTTCTTC.